These 5 T cell receptor beta chains came from one sample sequenced in a study of blood T cell dynamics during melanoma immunotherapy. Using immunoSEQ multiplex PCR, the repertoire was profiled, and TCRdb retains in-frame clones only, with some absent. Of 14,000 to 15,000 clones listed, 87% are singletons. As to time point: week 3, after first cycle of checkpoint inhibitor. The sample was blood, taken from a patient treated with checkpoint blockade. The source is a human donor with melanoma.

This chain uses TRBV7-9 with TRBJ2-1; possible D gene TRBD1, 5 bases. This CDR3 region has 18 residues. V was clipped by 1 base and J by 4 bases, with 20 bases between them. Germline V gives CDR1 SEHNR, CDR2 FQNEAQ (reference sequence). The CDR3 DNA sequence: TGTGCCAGCAGCTTAGTGGGGCTACCCCTTGGGGCATACAATGAGCAGTTCTTC. Its translation is CASSLVGLPLGAYNEQFF.

The rearrangement joins TRBV5-1 to TRBJ1-1; no clear D gene. The CDR3 has 13 residues. In germline, CDR1 is SGHRS, CDR2 YFSETQ. With 4 bases removed from V and 2 bases from J, the gap between germline ends came to 9 bases. The CDR3 DNA reads as TGCGCCAGCAGCCGCTCAGACAACACTGAAGCTTTCTTT. It specifies CASSRSDNTEAFF.

The chain employs TRBV4-3 and TRBJ2-1; tentatively, D is TRBD2 (5 bases). This CDR3 contains 16 residues. Germline V gene sequence: CDR1 LGHNA, CDR2 YSLEER. V lost 0 bases, J lost 0 bases, and 9 bases lay in between. In nucleotides, the CDR3 is TGCGCCAGCAGCCAAGATCGGGGAAGCTCCTACAATGAGCAGTTCTTC. This codes for CASSQDRGSSYNEQFF.

This clone occurred a few times. The chain joins TRBV10-3 to TRBJ1-2; a possible D gene is TRBD1 (6 bases). Per germline, CDR1 ENHRY and CDR2 SYGVKD. The CDR3 loop spans 16 amino acids. Deletions cut 0 bases from V and 1 base from J, with 12 bases between. The CDR3 spells CAISESQDSDNYGYTF. CDR3 sequence (DNA): TGTGCCATCAGTGAGTCGCAGGACAGTGATAACTATGGCTACACCTTC.

V usage is TRBV18 and J usage is TRBJ2-1, with 12 bases identical to TRBD2. Germline CDR1 KGHSH, CDR2 LQKENI. The CDR3 length is 16 residues. The V gene end was trimmed by 0 bases and the J gene end by 3 bases; junction bases not matched to a gene: 0. This chain's CDR3 is CASSPPGLAGYNEQFF. CDR3 bases: TGTGCCAGCTCACCACCGGGACTAGCGGGCTACAATGAGCAGTTCTTC.